A selection of T cell receptor beta chains follows, all from one sample in a study of blood T cells in healthy people across ages. In TCRdb, the 5' RACE reads were re-called with MiXCR into one record per CDR3 protein. Seen here are hundreds of thousands of distinct CDR3 sequences, about 30% observed once, and the top ten hold around a sixth. The sequencing sample was made of blood. The receptors stem from a woman over 75 in good health. The CDR3 runs from the conserved cysteine through the conserved F or W. A D gene is named only where the DNA matches it firmly.

D | V | CDR3
TRBD1 | TRBV9 | CASSVAWQGAPYGYTF
TRBD2 | TRBV12-3/TRBV12-4 | CASETSGINNEQFF
- | TRBV10-3 | CAITAGTGTGNTEAFF
- | TRBV6-5 | CASSKGLPNTEAFF
- | TRBV7-6 | CASSPGERGFSPLHF
- | TRBV25-1 | CASRALGLTGELFF
- | TRBV6-2/TRBV6-3 | CASSPEGGANQPQHF
- | TRBV10-3 | CAISESNRANCGYTF
- | TRBV5-6 | CASSLEGSRGTEAFF
- | TRBV5-1 | CASSPRPPDGELFF
- | TRBV12-3/TRBV12-4 | CASSLSGGSNYGYTF
- | TRBV7-3 | CASSLATPSGTGELFF
TRBD2 | TRBV4-2 | CASSPERGSGEQYF
TRBD1 | TRBV7-2 | CASSDQGAEQYF
TRBD1 | TRBV7-9 | CASSFITGGPYNEQFF
- | TRBV20-1 | CSARDPQTRVSEQFF
- | TRBV5-1 | CASSLGQSSYGYTF
TRBD1 | TRBV20-1 | CSARSNLGGLRQPQHF
- | TRBV7-8 | CASSSGPDGQPQHF
- | TRBV7-8 | CASSLTNPSPLHF
- | TRBV6-5 | CASRSGGAVNEKLFF